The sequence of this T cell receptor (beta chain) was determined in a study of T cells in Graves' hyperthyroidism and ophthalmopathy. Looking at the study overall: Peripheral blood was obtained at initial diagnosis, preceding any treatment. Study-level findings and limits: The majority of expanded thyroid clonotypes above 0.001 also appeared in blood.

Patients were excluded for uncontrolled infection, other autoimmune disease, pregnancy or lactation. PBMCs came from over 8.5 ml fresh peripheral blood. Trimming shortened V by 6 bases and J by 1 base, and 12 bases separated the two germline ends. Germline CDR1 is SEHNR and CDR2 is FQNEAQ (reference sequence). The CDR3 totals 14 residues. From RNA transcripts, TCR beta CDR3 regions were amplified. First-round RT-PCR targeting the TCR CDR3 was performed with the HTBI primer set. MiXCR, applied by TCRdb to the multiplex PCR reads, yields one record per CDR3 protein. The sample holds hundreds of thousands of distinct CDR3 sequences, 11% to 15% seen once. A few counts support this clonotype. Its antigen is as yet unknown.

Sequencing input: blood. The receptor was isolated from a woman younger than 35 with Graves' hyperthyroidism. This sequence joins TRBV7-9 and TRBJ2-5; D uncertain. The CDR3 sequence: CASSRAYSQETQYF. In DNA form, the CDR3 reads TGTGCCAGCAGTAGGGCCTACAGCCAAGAGACCCAGTACTTC.